A selection of T cell receptor beta chains follows, all from one sample in a study of T cell responses to AZD1222 COVID-19 vaccine. Using immunoSEQ multiplex PCR, the repertoire was profiled, and TCRdb retains in-frame clones only, with some absent. The sample carries 90,000 to 120,000 clones, nearly 90% recorded once. The sequencing used peripheral blood, collected 28 days after the second AZD1222 dose. The receptor set was obtained from an adult who received the AZD1222 COVID-19 vaccine. Both conserved end residues are part of each CDR3. Fields, in order: clone size, V gene, J gene, D gene, CDR3 DNA, CDR3 protein. D genes are given only for firm matches. A clone size is listed for some rows: how often the clone was seen (once, few, many), or a class if it is expanded.

clone_size: .; v_call: TRBV7-2; j_call: TRBJ2-7; d_call: TRBD2; cdr3_nt: TGTGCCAGCAGCTTAGAGAGGTCTAGCGGGAGGGTCCCTCTCCGTGAGCAGTACTTC; cdr3_aa: CASSLERSSGRVPLREQYF
clone_size: .; v_call: TRBV9; j_call: TRBJ2-5; d_call: TRBD2; cdr3_nt: TGTGCCAGCAGCGGGTCTAGCGGGTTCCCATCTCAAGAGACCCAGTACTTC; cdr3_aa: CASSGSSGFPSQETQYF
clone_size: few; v_call: TRBV27; j_call: TRBJ1-5; d_call: .; cdr3_nt: TGTGCCAGCAGTCTCTACCCCCCCCGGGGAAGCAATCAGCCCCAGCATTTT; cdr3_aa: CASSLYPPRGSNQPQHF
clone_size: .; v_call: TRBV4-2; j_call: TRBJ2-1; d_call: .; cdr3_nt: TGTGCCAGCAGCCATAGGGGGGACTACAATGAGCAGTTCTTC; cdr3_aa: CASSHRGDYNEQFF
clone_size: .; v_call: TRBV29-1; j_call: TRBJ1-2; d_call: .; cdr3_nt: TGCAGCGCCATCGGGTCCCTGGGCTATGGCTACACCTTC; cdr3_aa: CSAIGSLGYGYTF
clone_size: .; v_call: TRBV7-9; j_call: TRBJ1-1; d_call: .; cdr3_nt: TGTGCCAGCAGCTCGACCGGGCGGCCAGGGAAGAACACTGAAGCTTTCTTT; cdr3_aa: CASSSTGRPGKNTEAFF
clone_size: .; v_call: TRBV19; j_call: TRBJ1-2; d_call: .; cdr3_nt: TGTGCCAGTAGCCCGTTCCAGGGACTGATGAACTATGGCTACACCTTC; cdr3_aa: CASSPFQGLMNYGYTF
clone_size: .; v_call: TRBV12-3/TRBV12-4; j_call: TRBJ1-4; d_call: .; cdr3_nt: TGTGCCAGCAGATCCCTAGGAGAAAAACTGTTTTTT; cdr3_aa: CASRSLGEKLFF
clone_size: once; v_call: TRBV28; j_call: TRBJ2-1; d_call: .; cdr3_nt: TGTGCCAGCAGTTTATCCCAGGGGCCCCTTTCCTACAATGAGCAGTTCTTC; cdr3_aa: CASSLSQGPLSYNEQFF
clone_size: .; v_call: TRBV29-1; j_call: TRBJ2-1; d_call: .; cdr3_nt: TGCAGCGTTGAAAACTTGAGCTCCTACAATAAGCAGTTCTTC; cdr3_aa: CSVENLSSYNKQFF
clone_size: .; v_call: TRBV4-3; j_call: TRBJ2-3; d_call: .; cdr3_nt: TGCGCCAGCAGCCAAGCTAAAGGATCAGATACGCAGTATTTT; cdr3_aa: CASSQAKGSDTQYF
clone_size: once; v_call: TRBV19; j_call: TRBJ2-4; d_call: .; cdr3_nt: TGTGCCAGTAGTGAAATCACGGGACCCACCAAAAACATTCAGTACTTC; cdr3_aa: CASSEITGPTKNIQYF
clone_size: .; v_call: TRBV6-5; j_call: TRBJ2-7; d_call: .; cdr3_nt: TGTGCCAGCAGTCGTCAAACAGGTACGGACGAGCAGTACTTC; cdr3_aa: CASSRQTGTDEQYF
clone_size: .; v_call: TRBV18; j_call: TRBJ1-2; d_call: TRBD1; cdr3_nt: TGTGCCAGCTCACCAGATGGGACAGGAAACTATGGCTACACCTTC; cdr3_aa: CASSPDGTGNYGYTF
clone_size: .; v_call: TRBV7-2; j_call: TRBJ2-7; d_call: .; cdr3_nt: TGTGCCAGCAGCTTTAAGGCGGACTTCTTCTACGAGCAGTACTTC; cdr3_aa: CASSFKADFFYEQYF
clone_size: .; v_call: TRBV7-8; j_call: TRBJ1-6; d_call: .; cdr3_nt: TGTGCCAGCAGCCCCCGGACCGACTCCTATAATTCACCCCTCCACTTT; cdr3_aa: CASSPRTDSYNSPLHF
clone_size: .; v_call: TRBV30; j_call: TRBJ1-4; d_call: .; cdr3_nt: TGTGCCTGGATCCCGAGGTACGGGGGTGAAAAACTGTTTTTT; cdr3_aa: CAWIPRYGGEKLFF
clone_size: .; v_call: TRBV30; j_call: TRBJ1-6; d_call: TRBD1; cdr3_nt: TGTGCCTGGCGACAGGGGTTAGGTTCGACTTCACCCCTCCACTTT; cdr3_aa: CAWRQGLGSTSPLHF
clone_size: .; v_call: TRBV28; j_call: TRBJ1-2; d_call: TRBD1; cdr3_nt: TGTGCCAGCAGTGTAGGGGACAGGAGTTTGGGTGGCTACACCTTC; cdr3_aa: CASSVGDRSLGGYTF
clone_size: once; v_call: TRBV7-9; j_call: TRBJ1-2; d_call: TRBD1; cdr3_nt: TGTGCCAGCAGCCACGGACAGGGGCGAGTGTATGGCTACACCTTC; cdr3_aa: CASSHGQGRVYGYTF
clone_size: .; v_call: TRBV30; j_call: TRBJ1-1; d_call: .; cdr3_nt: TGTGCCTGGAAAAAAAGGGGGTTACCCACTGAAGCTTTCTTT; cdr3_aa: CAWKKRGLPTEAFF
clone_size: .; v_call: TRBV6-1; j_call: TRBJ2-1; d_call: TRBD2; cdr3_nt: TGTGCCAGCAGTGAGGGTGCGGGAGGTGGGTACAATGAGCAGTTCTTC; cdr3_aa: CASSEGAGGGYNEQFF
clone_size: .; v_call: TRBV24-1; j_call: TRBJ2-5; d_call: TRBD2; cdr3_nt: TGTGCCACCAGTGACCCCGGCGGGGGGCTGGAGACCCAGTACTTC; cdr3_aa: CATSDPGGGLETQYF
clone_size: .; v_call: TRBV28; j_call: TRBJ1-1; d_call: TRBD1; cdr3_nt: TGTGCCAGCAGTTTATTTTACCGACAGGGCGACACTGAAGCTTTCTTT; cdr3_aa: CASSLFYRQGDTEAFF
clone_size: .; v_call: TRBV19; j_call: TRBJ2-1; d_call: .; cdr3_nt: TGTGCCAGTAGTATCCTGGGAGCAGAATACAATGAGCAGTTCTTC; cdr3_aa: CASSILGAEYNEQFF
clone_size: once; v_call: TRBV6-5; j_call: TRBJ1-3; d_call: .; cdr3_nt: TGTGCCAGCAGTCTAACACAGAGCTCTGGAAACACCATATATTTT; cdr3_aa: CASSLTQSSGNTIYF
clone_size: .; v_call: TRBV6-1; j_call: TRBJ2-7; d_call: .; cdr3_nt: TGTGCCAGCAGTGAAGTGGACTTAACCTACGAGCAGTACTTC; cdr3_aa: CASSEVDLTYEQYF
clone_size: .; v_call: TRBV28; j_call: TRBJ2-3; d_call: .; cdr3_nt: TGTGCCAGCAGTTTAAGGGGGGTAAATACGCAGTATTTT; cdr3_aa: CASSLRGVNTQYF
clone_size: .; v_call: TRBV19; j_call: TRBJ1-4; d_call: .; cdr3_nt: TGTGCCAGTAGTTCACAGACCCCTAATGAAAAACTGTTTTTT; cdr3_aa: CASSSQTPNEKLFF
clone_size: few; v_call: TRBV10-2; j_call: TRBJ2-1; d_call: .; cdr3_nt: TGCGCCAGCAGTGAACTAGAGTACAATGAGCAGTTCTTC; cdr3_aa: CASSELEYNEQFF
clone_size: once; v_call: TRBV9; j_call: TRBJ2-3; d_call: TRBD2; cdr3_nt: TGTGCCAGCAGCCCTGACGGGACTAGCGGGAGTGGTGATACGCAGTATTTT; cdr3_aa: CASSPDGTSGSGDTQYF
clone_size: .; v_call: TRBV27; j_call: TRBJ2-7; d_call: .; cdr3_nt: TGTGCCAGCAGTCTGGACGGGAGCTCCTACGAGCAGTACTTC; cdr3_aa: CASSLDGSSYEQYF
clone_size: .; v_call: TRBV30; j_call: TRBJ1-5; d_call: .; cdr3_nt: TGTGCCTGGAGTGTACTAGATCAGCCCCAGCATTTT; cdr3_aa: CAWSVLDQPQHF
clone_size: .; v_call: TRBV2; j_call: TRBJ2-7; d_call: .; cdr3_nt: TGTGCCAGCAGTGAAGCGTGGGAAATCCAATTC; cdr3_aa: CASSEAWEIQF
clone_size: .; v_call: TRBV5-1; j_call: TRBJ1-1; d_call: TRBD1; cdr3_nt: TGCGCCAGCAGCTGGACGACAGGGGGAGACAATACTGAAGCTTTCTTT; cdr3_aa: CASSWTTGGDNTEAFF
clone_size: few; v_call: TRBV19; j_call: TRBJ1-2; d_call: .; cdr3_nt: TGTGCCAGTAGTATAAAGTCCTCCAGCTATGGCTACACCTTC; cdr3_aa: CASSIKSSSYGYTF
clone_size: .; v_call: TRBV4-2; j_call: TRBJ1-1; d_call: .; cdr3_nt: TGTGCCAGCAGCCAGGGTACTGGGGAAGCTTTCTTT; cdr3_aa: CASSQGTGEAFF
clone_size: .; v_call: TRBV28; j_call: TRBJ1-2; d_call: .; cdr3_nt: TGTGCCAGCAGTCGTGGGGGGAACTATGGCTACACCTTC; cdr3_aa: CASSRGGNYGYTF
clone_size: .; v_call: TRBV18; j_call: TRBJ2-1; d_call: .; cdr3_nt: TGTGCCAGCTCACCAGGCAGGTCTAATATGGAGCAGTTCTTC; cdr3_aa: CASSPGRSNMEQFF
clone_size: .; v_call: TRBV7-8; j_call: TRBJ1-2; d_call: .; cdr3_nt: TGTGCCAGCAGCTTGGTGACAGCTAACTATGGCTACACCTTC; cdr3_aa: CASSLVTANYGYTF
clone_size: .; v_call: TRBV4-1; j_call: TRBJ2-5; d_call: TRBD2; cdr3_nt: TGCGCCAGCAGCGACAGCGGGAGGTATGGAGAGACCCAGTACTTC; cdr3_aa: CASSDSGRYGETQYF
clone_size: .; v_call: TRBV4-1; j_call: TRBJ2-7; d_call: .; cdr3_nt: TGCGCCAGCAGCCAAGATAGGGGGAGAACCTACGAGCAGTACTTC; cdr3_aa: CASSQDRGRTYEQYF
clone_size: .; v_call: TRBV11-1; j_call: TRBJ2-7; d_call: .; cdr3_nt: TGTGCCAGCAGCCTCCTTGCAGGGTCCTACGAGCAGTACTTC; cdr3_aa: CASSLLAGSYEQYF
clone_size: once; v_call: TRBV28; j_call: TRBJ1-6; d_call: .; cdr3_nt: TGTGCCAGCAACGCACGGCGCGGAAATTCACCCCTCCACTTT; cdr3_aa: CASNARRGNSPLHF
clone_size: .; v_call: TRBV4-1; j_call: TRBJ1-3; d_call: .; cdr3_nt: TGCGCCAGCAGCCAGACAGAGGTCCCGGACTCTGGAAACACCATATATTTT; cdr3_aa: CASSQTEVPDSGNTIYF
clone_size: .; v_call: TRBV5-1; j_call: TRBJ2-5; d_call: .; cdr3_nt: TGCGCCAGCAGCTTGACCGTAGGGACCCAGTACTTC; cdr3_aa: CASSLTVGTQYF
clone_size: .; v_call: TRBV18; j_call: TRBJ1-6; d_call: .; cdr3_nt: TGTGCCAGCTCACCACCAGGGTATAATTCACCCCTCCACTTT; cdr3_aa: CASSPPGYNSPLHF
clone_size: .; v_call: TRBV3-1/TRBV3-2; j_call: TRBJ2-3; d_call: .; cdr3_nt: TGTGCCAGCAGCCAAGGCAGGGGTAATTCAGATACGCAGTATTTT; cdr3_aa: CASSQGRGNSDTQYF
clone_size: .; v_call: TRBV12-3/TRBV12-4; j_call: TRBJ2-7; d_call: .; cdr3_nt: TGTGCCACGAGAAGGGGGAACTACGAGCAGTACTTC; cdr3_aa: CATRRGNYEQYF
clone_size: .; v_call: TRBV10-3; j_call: TRBJ1-2; d_call: TRBD1; cdr3_nt: TGTGCCATCTCAGGCGACACAGGGGTCCATGGCTACACCTTC; cdr3_aa: CAISGDTGVHGYTF
clone_size: .; v_call: TRBV30; j_call: TRBJ2-7; d_call: .; cdr3_nt: TGTGCCTGGAGTGTTCAGTCGATTAGACAGTACTTC; cdr3_aa: CAWSVQSIRQYF
clone_size: .; v_call: TRBV5-8; j_call: TRBJ1-1; d_call: TRBD1; cdr3_nt: TGTGCCAGCAGCTACCCACAGGGGGAGAACACTGAAGCTTTCTTT; cdr3_aa: CASSYPQGENTEAFF
clone_size: .; v_call: TRBV5-1; j_call: TRBJ1-2; d_call: TRBD1; cdr3_nt: TGCGCCAGCAGCTTAACCGGGACAGCAACTAACTATGGCTACACCTTC; cdr3_aa: CASSLTGTATNYGYTF
clone_size: .; v_call: TRBV9; j_call: TRBJ2-2; d_call: .; cdr3_nt: TGTGCCAGCAGCGTAGCGCCTAGCGTATACACCGGGGAGCTGTTTTTT; cdr3_aa: CASSVAPSVYTGELFF